This TCR beta chain appears in the sequencing data of a study of T cells expressing NK-cell markers. Per germline, CDR1 MDHEN and CDR2 SYDVKM. This CDR3 has 17 amino acids. With the 5' RACE reads reprocessed, TCRdb shows one record per CDR3 protein and no DNA. This sample contains hundreds of thousands of distinct CDR3 sequences. The sample consisted of blood T cells: a sorted CD56 or NKG2C T cell subset, CD4+ or CD8+ T cells, or bulk PBMC T cells (not recorded which). The chain employs TRBV28 and TRBJ2-1; TCRdb's D gene call, TRBD2, goes unchecked for lack of DNA. The TCR originated in a woman between 18 and 69 years old in good health. The CDR3 sequence: CASSLYSARTSENEQFF. Full variable domain (outside the CDR3, taken from reference TRBV28 and TRBJ2-1): DVKVTQSSRYLVKRTGEKVFLECVQDMDHENMFWYRQDPGLGLRLIYFSYDVKMKEKGDIPEGYSVSREKKERFSLILESASTNQTSMYLCASSLYSARTSENEQFFGPGTRLTVL.